The T cell receptor beta chain under discussion was sequenced for a study of CD8 T cells in Susac syndrome. Patients with stable or active relapsing-remitting disease, all of them treatment-naive, made up the multiple sclerosis controls. Through negative isolation, CD4+ and CD8+ T cells were obtained, while TEMRA cells were enriched using FACS. An amount of RNA that ranged from roughly 0.5 to 1 ug was reverse transcribed with random hexamers. By means of immunoSEQ multiplex PCR, TCR beta CDR3 spanning 54 Vbeta and 13 Jbeta underwent amplification. TCRdb reanalysed the immunoSEQ multiplex PCR reads using MiXCR and keeps one entry per CDR3 protein. The data contain about 73,000 distinct CDR3 sequences, around 96% of them singletons. Losses at the gene ends were 3 bases for V and 9 bases for J; bases not matched to a gene: 17. This CDR3 spans 18 amino acids. Germline V gene lookup returns CDR1 MGHRA and CDR2 YSYEKL.

The V call is TRBV4-1, the J call TRBJ2-1; TRBD2 matches at 10 bases. The sequenced material came from CD8+ T cells from PBMCs. This receptor was obtained from a human donor with multiple sclerosis. CDR3 amino acids: CASSHPAILAGVAGEQFF. Here the CDR3 DNA reads TGCGCCAGCAGCCATCCCGCTATCCTAGCGGGAGTTGCGGGTGAGCAGTTCTTC.